This T cell receptor beta chain was recorded in a study of T cell responses to AZD1222 COVID-19 vaccine (dated by TCRdb to the early 2020s). Looking at the study overall: AZD1222 recipients whose second dose came at about 4 weeks and those whose second dose came at about 12 weeks were combined into one group, since spike-specific TCR depth and breadth did not differ between the two schedules. A total of over 230 trial participants underwent TCR sequencing, of whom some 210 received two doses of AZD1222 and 26 received two doses of the MenACWY control vaccine. Trial participants were enrolled by age into 18-55, 56-69 and 70-plus year subgroups, with approximately 150, 30 and 60 TCR-sequenced participants respectively.

The CDR3 regions of human TCRbeta chains were subjected to immunosequencing. As for how the authors treated the data: TCRs in the repertoires were matched against a reference library of SARS-CoV-2-specific TCRs that had been generated with the MIRA antigen-specificity platform. Breadth was defined as the fraction of unique TCRs that were SARS-CoV-2-associated. Depth was defined as the fraction of total T cells that were SARS-CoV-2-associated. Using the MIRA data, each spike-specific TCR was assigned both to the spike region to which the TCR was reactive and to a CD4 or CD8 class. Log10-transformed breadth and depth values were compared by one-way ANOVA with Sidak's multiple comparisons tests. In TCRdb, the immuneACCESS table is reduced to in-frame sequences with V and J assigned. These tables do not hold every clone; where another copy was compared, an unresolved V gene accounts for under half, and the others remain unexplained. From that table come the V and J calls and clone size; the DNA was used to work out D and trimming. A total of about 260,000 clones appear in this sample, over 90% of them only once. In total, the top ten clones hold 0.55% of the sample.

Interpreted using the paper, the time point label stands for: baseline before first vaccination. The vaccinee samples were drawn from two UK trials, COV001 and COV002, one of which was a single-blind randomized controlled phase 2/3 trial testing AZD1222 (ChAdOx1 nCoV-19) in healthy adults. For TCRbeta chain sequencing, PBMC samples from trial participants were taken at day 0 and at day 28 after the second dose. Trimming at the junction amounts to 2 bases on V and 2 bases on J, and the germline ends lie 13 bases apart. The germline V gene (reference sequence) provides CDR1 GTSNPN and CDR2 SVGIG. From the cysteine through the phenylalanine, the CDR3 covers 15 amino acids. The only DNA kept is the CDR3, 45 bases in frame from the first base. Paper-wide results and their limitations: The vaccine-associated CD4 TCRs covered the entire spike protein, and the dominant responses fell in regions 160-218 and 743-854. Epitopes outside the regions mutated in the B.1.351 and B.1.1.7 variants were reportedly recognized by nearly half of the unique spike-specific TCRs. After two AZD1222 doses, both the breadth and the depth of spike-specific TCRs were significantly higher than at day 0 and than in MenACWY recipients. No day 14 peak-response samples were available, so repertoires were characterized only after the peak T cell response. Participants were mostly white British and included more females than males, and it was suggested by the authors that clonal diversity may have been underestimated. In the small 56-69-year group, the increase in depth fell short of significance, most likely because of low power. Conclusions about previously exposed vaccinees are limited because only six or seven AZD1222 recipients were SARS-CoV-2 seropositive at baseline.

About this clone itself: Its target antigen remains unknown. No much larger clonotype is one base removed from it; base qualities were not supplied.

The TCR sequence derives from an adult in good health. This chain is built from TRBV30 and TRBJ1-5; the D gene identity is not certain. Sequences were derived from peripheral blood, sampled on day 0 of AZD1222 vaccination. The CDR3 protein: CAWSSIPGGNQPQHF. The nucleotide sequence reads as follows: TGTGCCTGGAGTTCGATACCCGGGGGCAATCAGCCCCAGCATTTT.